This T cell receptor beta chain was found in a study of identical twins. The study, taken as a whole, reports: For cord blood, abundant beta clonotypes had fewer insertions, unlike memory repertoires, which showed none. Low generation-probability sequences were in excess among twin-shared out-of-frame alpha sequences.

CDR3 size: 19 residues. Germline loops: CDR1 MGHRA, CDR2 YSYEKL. The J segment lost 3 bases and the V segment lost 0 bases, leaving 13 bases of the junction unmatched. On this clonotype itself: Its antigen is unidentified.

Template switching (which added a universal primer site) was used, and cDNA carried unique molecular identifiers. TCRdb called the 5' RACE reads again in MiXCR, with one record for every CDR3 protein. The sample contains approximately 280,000 distinct CDR3 sequences, 8% to 9% of which appear only once. The sample also formed part of further work on yellow fever vaccine responses in identical twins. That work contributes: Convergence reportedly seemed to mark part of the twins' vaccine T cell response, with personalization marking the rest.

This rearrangement joins TRBV4-1 to TRBJ2-1; TRBD2 matches 8 bases. Material for sequencing was memory (CD45RO+) T cells sorted from blood. The source of this sequence is a woman between 18 and 30 years old in good health. As DNA, the CDR3 is TGCGCCAGCAGCCAAGATATGGGACGCGGGGGGTTAGTCTACAATGAGCAGTTCTTC. It translates to CASSQDMGRGGLVYNEQFF.